The clone carrying this T cell receptor (beta chain) was seen only a few times. Its cognate antigen is unknown. The record originates from a study of T cells in Graves' hyperthyroidism and ophthalmopathy. The study, taken as a whole, reports: Researchers found most expanded thyroid clonotypes above 0.001 in blood as well.

Approximately 10 ml of fresh peripheral blood supplied the PBMCs. V dropped 5 bases and J dropped 4; count of bases not matched to a gene: 8. This CDR3 spans 15 amino acids. CDR1 SGHTA and CDR2 FQGNSA come from the germline V gene. TCR beta CDR3 sequences were amplified from RNA transcripts. HTBI primers drove first-round RT-PCR of the TCR CDR3. In TCRdb, the multiplex PCR reads were re-called with MiXCR into one record per CDR3 protein. Of about 92,000 distinct CDR3 sequences in the sample, over 50% are singletons; the top ten hold 27%. This chain uses TRBV7-2 with TRBJ2-5, with 9 bases identical to TRBD2. The sequence came from a woman between 40 and 55 years old with Graves' hyperthyroidism. The material sequenced was blood. The CDR3 coding sequence is TGTGCCAGCAGCCCGAGCGGGAGGAAGGGAGAGACCCAGTACTTC. This codes for CASSPSGRKGETQYF.